The source of this TCR beta chain is a study of blood T cell repertoires in COVID-19 (dated by TCRdb to 2019 to 2021). Looking at the study overall: Collaborator samples came from the United States, Italy and Spain and covered acute and convalescent phases of COVID-19. Samples were obtained from the ongoing ImmuneRACE study (first 160 participants) and from 1,254 subjects provided by 6 global collaborators. Where HLA class I and class II types were available, the types were taken from metadata supplied by the sample provider, not from assay-based typing. A freely available public database, intended as a resource for researchers studying the immune response to SARS-CoV-2, is where the repertoires were released. Subjects who had been exposed to COVID-19, were actively infected with it, or had recovered from it provided the deeply sampled blood TCRbeta repertoires that made up the dataset. The sample metadata nearly always contained a de-identified subject ID, COVID-19 status, age in years and sex. The material from the prospective study consisted of cDNA or gDNA derived from T cells, B-cell-depleted T cells, or PBMCs. What the study reported, not specific to this receptor: The quantity of clinical and demographic metadata differed by source and by participant and was supplied without curation.

TCRbeta CDR3 regions were amplified from genomic DNA using the immunoSEQ Assay, a bias-controlled multiplex PCR. Turning to the authors' computational methods: The number of nucleated cells in each sample was estimated by amplification of reference gene primers within the assay. Sequence reads were collapsed and filtered to measure the absolute abundance of every unique TCRbeta CDR3 rearrangement. For each sample, productive Simpson clonality was calculated as the square root of Simpson's diversity index across productive rearrangements. TCRdb limited this immuneACCESS table to in-frame rearrangements with V and J called. A share of clones is missing; checked studies link under half to unresolved V genes, and the rest is unexplained. V and J calls and clone size are copied from that table; D and trimming were computed from the DNA. Within this sample are about 250,000 clones, with around 83% of them counted one time only. The ten largest clones capture 7.5% to 10% of the sample.

In the case of this clone: Its cognate antigen has yet to be identified. Base quality data are lacking; no much larger clone is found one base away.

Whole blood was collected in K2EDTA tubes by collaborating institutions according to the institutions' own protocols. Collaborator samples were shipped for TCRbeta analysis as frozen whole blood, isolated PBMCs, or DNA extracted from either sample type. Compared with germline, V lacks 0 bases and J lacks 3 bases; bases without a gene match: 8. According to the germline V gene, CDR1 reads SGDLS and CDR2 reads YYNGEE. Inclusive of the bounding cysteine and phenylalanine, the CDR3 is 16 residues long. Only the CDR3 portion is preserved as DNA: 48 bases, with reading frame beginning at the first base. What was sequenced was peripheral blood. The chain links TRBV9 with TRBJ1-2; TRBD1 matches 7 bases in the middle. The source of this sequence is a man older than 75 with acute or convalescent COVID-19. CDR3 reads: CASSVGPQTGYYGYTF. The nucleotides are TGTGCCAGCAGCGTAGGCCCCCAGACAGGGTACTATGGCTACACCTTC.